This passage covers 26 T cell receptor beta chains from one sample sequenced in a study of blood T cell repertoires in COVID-19. Using immunoSEQ multiplex PCR, the repertoire was profiled, and TCRdb retains in-frame clones only, with some absent. The table includes roughly 250,000 clones, about nine tenths detected once. The sequenced material came from peripheral blood. The receptor source for this set is a woman in her 30s with COVID-19, enrolled during active disease.

With respect to this clone: The sample carries other DNA sequences with the same CDR3. The chain carries TRBV10-1 and TRBJ2-1; tentatively, D is TRBD1 (6 bases). Germline V lookup: CDR1 WNHNN, CDR2 SYGVQD (reference sequence). V lost 0 bases and J lost 5, with 11 bases in between. The CDR3 is 15 amino acids. The CDR3 sequence: CASSESGRGNNEQFF. CDR3 bases: TGCGCCAGCAGTGAGTCCGGCAGGGGTAACAATGAGCAGTTCTTC.

J is TRBJ1-6 and V is TRBV5-4; possibly TRBD1 for D (5 bases). CDR1 SGHNT and CDR2 YYREEE come from the germline V gene (reference sequence). V was clipped by 2 bases and J by 1 base, with 10 bases between them. There are 16 residues in the CDR3. CDR3 in DNA: TGTGCCAGCAGCTTTACCCAGGGTTCCTATAATTCACCCCTCCACTTT. It encodes CASSFTQGSYNSPLHF.

This chain links TRBV5-5 with TRBJ2-7, with 7 bases fitting TRBD2. Germline V gives CDR1 SGHKS, CDR2 YYEKEE (reference sequence). Germline trimming cut 4 bases from V and 2 bases from J; bases unmatched to any gene: 9. This CDR3 is 15 amino acids long. This chain's CDR3 is CASSLRLGGAYEQYF. The CDR3 DNA reads TGTGCCAGCAGCCTCCGCTTGGGGGGGGCCTACGAGCAGTACTTC.

This clone has more than one count but fewer than ten. V gene TRBV11-2 combines with J gene TRBJ2-7, with D possibly being TRBD2 (6 bases). The CDR3 length is 14 residues. Per germline, CDR1 SGHAT and CDR2 FQNNGV. Trimming cost V 3 bases and J 3 bases, with 12 bases left between them. The CDR3 is CASSLGREFYEQYF. The CDR3 DNA sequence: TGTGCCAGCAGCTTGGGTCGGGAGTTCTACGAGCAGTACTTC.

This chain joins TRBV18 and TRBJ2-1, with TRBD1 as a possible D gene (6 bases). Trimming left V 5 bases short and J 0 bases short, with 11 bases between. Germline V gene data show CDR1 as KGHSH and CDR2 as LQKENI. The CDR3 is 15 residues long. CDR3 bases: TGTGCCAGCTCAGAACAAGGGGGCTCCTACAATGAGCAGTTCTTC. Translating it yields CASSEQGGSYNEQFF.

This clone appeared once. The rearrangement uses TRBV5-5 and TRBJ2-7, with 10 bases matching TRBD1. The V gene's germline CDR1 is SGHKS and CDR2 YYEKEE (reference sequence). J was trimmed by 6 bases and V by 3 bases; bases with no gene match: 12. There are 16 residues in the CDR3. The CDR3 DNA sequence: TGTGCCAGCAGCTCCAGTCTTAGACAGGGGGCTGGCGAGCAGTACTTC. Amino acid sequence: CASSSSLRQGAGEQYF.

This CDR3 is CASNPTGGSGETQYF. CDR3 nucleotides: TGTGCCAGCAACCCAACGGGGGGGTCGGGAGAGACCCAGTACTTC. The chain uses TRBV7-9 and TRBJ2-5; 8 bases are a match to TRBD2. V was pared by 7 bases and J by 4 bases, with 11 bases of the junction left unmatched. Germline V gene data show CDR1 as SEHNR and CDR2 as FQNEAQ (reference sequence). The CDR3 has 15 amino acids.

The count of this clone is one. The V gene is TRBV9, the J gene TRBJ1-2, with TRBD1 matching 10 bases. The CDR3 has 15 amino acids. Looked up from germline, CDR1 is SGDLS and CDR2 is YYNGEE. The junction had 3 bases not matched to a gene; V was cut back by 0 bases and J by 4 bases. CDR3 region: CASSVEDRGVYGYTF. In DNA form, the CDR3 reads TGTGCCAGCAGCGTAGAGGACAGGGGGGTCTATGGCTACACCTTC.

The chain uses TRBV6-6 and TRBJ1-4; D unresolved. Germline CDR1 and CDR2: MNHNY and SVGAGI (reference sequence). Trimming removed 6 bases from V and 5 bases from J, with 4 bases in between. The CDR3 is made up of 11 amino acids. The CDR3 DNA follows: TGTGCCAGCAGCTTGAATGAAAAACTGTTTTTT. Its protein product is CASSLNEKLFF.

The chain uses TRBV29-1 and TRBJ1-1; TRBD1 aligns across 10 bases. Germline CDR1 SQVTM, CDR2 ANQGSEA. Losses at the gene ends were 6 bases for V and 5 bases for J; bases not matched to a gene: 9. This CDR3 has 14 residues. DNA for the CDR3: TGCAGCGTGGGCGGACAGGGGGGATGGACTGAAGCTTTCTTT. It yields the protein CSVGGQGGWTEAFF.

This clone has more than one count but fewer than ten. The chain combines TRBV30 with TRBJ1-5; no firm D call. The length of the CDR3 is 22 residues. Trimming removed 2 bases from V and 3 bases from J, with 35 bases in between. The germline V gene has CDR1 GTSNPN and CDR2 SVGIG (reference sequence). CDR3 residues: CAWSPPPRVPWTSGRANQPQHF. The CDR3 DNA is TGTGCCTGGAGTCCTCCACCCCGGGTCCCCTGGACCAGCGGTAGGGCCAATCAGCCCCAGCATTTT.

The genes are TRBV18 and TRBJ1-5; 9 bases agree with TRBD1. With 4 bases clipped from V and 2 bases from J, the junction kept 0 bases outside the gene matches. CDR1 is KGHSH and CDR2 is LQKENI in the germline V gene. The CDR3 is 14 amino acids. Here the CDR3 reads CASSRDRGNQPQHF. DNA for the CDR3: TGTGCCAGCTCACGGGACAGGGGCAATCAGCCCCAGCATTTT.

This clone has only one observation. Here the CDR3 reads CASSKIPDTAFF. The CDR3, as DNA: TGTGCCAGCAGCAAAATACCAGATACGGCTTTCTTT. The chain has TRBV21-1 and TRBJ1-1; TRBD1, the table's D call, was not compared with the DNA. TRBV21-1 is termed a pseudogene. The CDR3 is 12 residues long.

The CDR3 here is CSASAGLAASYNEQFF. The CDR3 nucleotides read TGCAGTGCTAGTGCAGGACTAGCGGCCTCCTACAATGAGCAGTTCTTC. This chain uses TRBV20-1 with TRBJ2-1, with TRBD2 identical over 10 bases. The J segment lost 0 bases and the V segment lost 3 bases, leaving 5 bases of the junction unmatched. Germline V gene lookup returns CDR1 DFQATT and CDR2 SNEGSKA (reference sequence). This CDR3 is built from 16 residues.

The sample holds a few counts of this clone. The chain couples TRBV7-9 to TRBJ1-1, with D unclear. Trimming took 1 base from V and 4 from J, leaving 16 bases between them. Germline CDR1 reads SEHNR; CDR2 reads FQNEAQ (reference sequence). The CDR3 spans 16 residues. Written as DNA, the CDR3 is TGTGCCAGCAGCTTAGTCAGACGGGGAGTTGGCACTGAAGCTTTCTTT. This sequence encodes CASSLVRRGVGTEAFF. Variable domain in full (rest from reference TRBV7-9 and TRBJ1-1): DTGVSQNPRHKITKRGQNVTFRCDPISEHNRLYWYRQTLGQGPEFLTYFQNEAQLEKSRLLSDRFSAERPKGSFSTLEIQRTEQGDSAMYLCASSLVRRGVGTEAFFGQGTRLTVV.

The V gene is TRBV5-4, the J gene TRBJ1-6; D gene uncertain. The germline gives CDR1 SGHNT, CDR2 YYREEE (reference sequence). The CDR3 extends over 15 amino acids. Trimming took off 1 base at V and 7 bases at J, with 12 bases between the two ends. For the CDR3, the DNA is TGTGCCAGCAGCTTGTATGTATCCGAGAATTCACCCCTCCACTTT. It translates to CASSLYVSENSPLHF.

The J gene is TRBJ1-2, the V gene TRBV19; D remains ambiguous. Trimming removed 3 bases at V and 5 bases at J, with 7 bases between. CDR1 LNHDA and CDR2 SQIVND come from the germline V gene (reference sequence). The CDR3 loop spans 12 amino acids. The CDR3 nucleotides read TGTGCCAGTAGTATGCGCGAATATGGCTACACCTTC. Translating it yields CASSMREYGYTF.

This clone was recorded only once. This chain joins TRBV5-1 and TRBJ1-4, with D possibly TRBD1 on 6 matching bases. The CDR3 is 16 amino acids. CDR1 and CDR2 (germline): SGHRS, YFSETQ. The V and J ends lost 0 bases and 8 bases respectively, with 17 bases between them. The CDR3 region is CASSLVVTGLGEKLFF. The CDR3 nucleotides read TGCGCCAGCAGCTTGGTTGTCACAGGGCTAGGGGAAAAACTGTTTTTT.

The chain has TRBV5-1 and TRBJ2-4, with 7 bases fitting TRBD1. The ends lost 3 bases at V and 6 bases at J; junction bases unmatched: 9. Germline V gives CDR1 SGHRS, CDR2 YFSETQ. CDR3 length: 15 amino acids. In nucleotides, the CDR3 is TGCGCCAGCAGCTCGGAAGGACAGGAATTAAACATTCAGTACTTC. As protein: CASSSEGQELNIQYF.

The J gene is TRBJ2-7, the V gene TRBV27; 12 bases fit TRBD2. CDR1 and CDR2 from the germline V gene are MNHEY and SMNVEV (reference sequence). V lost 4 bases, J lost 7 bases, and 11 bases stayed unmatched. This CDR3 region has 16 residues. Written as DNA, the CDR3 is TGTGCCAGCAGTTCCCGGGCTAGCGGGGGGGCGCGGGAGCAGTACTTC. The encoded protein is CASSSRASGGAREQYF.

This chain links TRBV18 with TRBJ2-3; 7 positions match TRBD2. The CDR3 has 16 amino acids. The germline gives CDR1 KGHSH, CDR2 LQKENI. Trimming took 3 bases from V and 5 from J; bases not matched to a gene: 11. DNA for the CDR3: TGTGCCAGCTCACCCCAGGGCGGGGGATCTGGAGATACGCAGTATTTT. Amino acids: CASSPQGGGSGDTQYF.

The V call is TRBV6-1, the J call TRBJ1-5; no clear D gene. CDR1 and CDR2 from the germline V gene are MNHNS and SASEGT. This CDR3 contains 15 residues. Trimming shortened V by 2 bases and J by 7 bases, and 15 bases separated the two germline ends. DNA for the CDR3: TGTGCCAGCAGTGAAAAAGGGAGGGCAAGACAGCCCCAGCATTTT. The encoded protein is CASSEKGRARQPQHF.

CDR3 DNA sequence: TGTGCCAGCAGCTCACACAGGGGGCGTTTATGGGGCTACACCTTC. Protein product: CASSSHRGRLWGYTF. The chain recombines TRBV11-2 with TRBJ1-2; 9 bases match TRBD1. The germline V gene has CDR1 SGHAT and CDR2 FQNNGV. The CDR3 totals 15 residues. The ends lost 4 bases at V and 8 bases at J; junction bases unmatched: 11. Variable domain in full (rest from reference TRBV11-2 and TRBJ1-2): EAGVAQSPRYKIIEKRQSVAFWCNPISGHATLYWYQQILGQGPKLLIQFQNNGVVDDSQLPKDRFSAERLKGVDSTLKIQPAKLEDSAVYLCASSSHRGRLWGYTFGSGTRLTVV.

The rearrangement joins TRBV19 to TRBJ1-1; D gene ambiguous. Germline-derived CDR1 and CDR2 are LNHDA and SQIVND (reference sequence). V lost 7 bases and J 1 base, leaving 4 bases between the germline ends. The CDR3 sequence is 11 residues long. The DNA of the CDR3 is TGTGCCAGTACAGGGAACACTGAAGCTTTCTTT. Translation gives CASTGNTEAFF.

The V gene is TRBV2, the J gene TRBJ2-3; D perhaps matches TRBD1 (5 bases). This CDR3 has 14 residues. CDR1 and CDR2 from the germline V gene are SNHLY and FYNNEI. Trimming left V 8 bases short and J 1 base short, with 13 bases between. CDR3 amino acids: CASQGSQGTDTQYF. The CDR3 region has the DNA TGTGCCAGCCAGGGCTCCCAGGGCACAGATACGCAGTATTTT.

The chain links TRBV6-6 to TRBJ1-6, with D unclear. CDR1 is MNHNY, CDR2 SVGAGI, per germline (reference sequence). The CDR3 sequence is 16 residues long. Trimming took 5 bases from V and 6 from J, leaving 17 bases between them. The DNA for the CDR3 is TGTGCCAGCAGTCAGTGGGCTGGAGGGAGTAATTCACCCCTCCACTTT. The encoded protein is CASSQWAGGSNSPLHF.